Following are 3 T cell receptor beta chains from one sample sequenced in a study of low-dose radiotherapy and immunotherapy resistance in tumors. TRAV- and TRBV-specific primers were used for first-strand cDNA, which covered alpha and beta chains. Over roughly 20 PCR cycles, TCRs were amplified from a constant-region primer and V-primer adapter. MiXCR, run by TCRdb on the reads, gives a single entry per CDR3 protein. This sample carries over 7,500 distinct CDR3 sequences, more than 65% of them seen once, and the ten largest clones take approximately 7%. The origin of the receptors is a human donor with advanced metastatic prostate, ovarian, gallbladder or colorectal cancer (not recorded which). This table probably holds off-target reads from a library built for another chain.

Here the CDR3 DNA reads TGTGCCAGCGGGCCTCAAGAGACCCAGTACTTC. Translating gives CASGPQETQYF. The chain joins TRBV6-5 to TRBJ2-5; no definite D call. This CDR3 spans 11 amino acids. CDR1 MNHEY and CDR2 SVGAGI come from the germline V gene. The germline V and J ends were trimmed by 8 bases and 2 bases, with 6 bases remaining between them.

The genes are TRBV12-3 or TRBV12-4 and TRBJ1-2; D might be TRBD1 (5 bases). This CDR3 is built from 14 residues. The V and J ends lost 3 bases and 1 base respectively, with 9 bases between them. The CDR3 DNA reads TGTGCCAGCAGTTTGGGGAGGGGTAACTATGGCTACACCTTC. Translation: CASSLGRGNYGYTF.

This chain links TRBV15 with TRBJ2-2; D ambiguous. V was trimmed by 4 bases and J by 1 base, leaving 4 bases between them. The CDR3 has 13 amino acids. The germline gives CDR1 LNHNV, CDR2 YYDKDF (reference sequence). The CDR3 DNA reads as TGTGCCACCAGCATAGAGAACACCGGGGAGCTGTTTTTT. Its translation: CATSIENTGELFF.